Following are 2 T cell receptor beta chains from one sample sequenced in a study of CD8 T cells in ankylosing spondylitis. Study-level results: What seemed typical of ankylosing spondylitis blood was a TCR beta motif built from 8 or 9 highly homologous variants.

TCRdb independently ran MiXCR on the 5' RACE reads; one entry per CDR3 protein. The sample comprises roughly 370,000 distinct CDR3 sequences, under 25% of which are singletons, and less than 20% rests with the top ten. Their antigen targets remain unknown. Sequencing was done on a sample of blood, either unsorted or a sorted T cell fraction (not recorded which). The source is a male donor with ankylosing spondylitis.

This clonotype was found a few times. The rearrangement links TRBV6-2 or TRBV6-3 to TRBJ2-1; D uncertain. Germline CDR1 MNHEY, CDR2 SVGEGT. The V end lost 3 bases, the J end lost 6 bases, and 6 bases lay between the germline ends. CDR3 size: 12 residues. CDR3 residues: CASSYYSNEQFF. The CDR3 DNA is TGTGCCAGCAGTTATTATAGCAATGAGCAGTTCTTC.

The chain uses TRBV6-1 and TRBJ1-5; no clear D gene. CDR3 length: 15 residues. Deletions cut 8 bases from V and 6 bases from J, with 20 bases between. Germline lookup yields CDR1 MNHNS and CDR2 SASEGT. CDR3 DNA sequence: TGTGCCAGCTCCCCTTCCCCCGGTTTGGCTCAGCCCCAGCATTTT. Protein product: CASSPSPGLAQPQHF.